Each of the 25 T cell receptor beta chains below was sequenced from the same sample in a study of cytomegalovirus exposure and HLA in healthy donors. PCR employed 60 Vbeta and 13 Jbeta primers. Sequencing used immunoSEQ multiplex PCR; TCRdb keeps in-frame clones, though not all of them. The sample has some 130,000 clones, roughly two thirds seen once. Sequencing was carried out using PBMCs. Source of these receptors: a man aged 30 to 39 in good health and CMV-seropositive.

Only a few counts were recorded for this clone. The CDR3 here is CASSAGTTNEKLFF. The CDR3 nucleotides are TGTGCCAGCAGTGCGGGGACAACTAATGAAAAACTGTTTTTT. This chain links TRBV6-1 with TRBJ1-4; D is undetermined. CDR3 size: 14 residues. V was cut by 4 bases and J by 0 bases, with 6 bases left in between. Germline CDR1 MNHNS, CDR2 SASEGT.

CDR3: CASSAGRYSTDTQYF. The CDR3 DNA is TGTGCCAGCAGCGCGGGTCGCTACAGCACAGATACGCAGTATTTT. The genes are TRBV9 and TRBJ2-3; D gene ambiguous. The V end was cut by 3 bases, the J end by 0 bases, with 11 bases between. Germline CDR1 is SGDLS and CDR2 is YYNGEE. There are 15 residues in the CDR3. The full variable domain, in which reference TRBV9 and TRBJ2-3 provide the parts outside the CDR3, is DSGVTQTPKHLITATGQRVTLRCSPRSGDLSVYWYQQSLDQGLQFLIQYYNGEERAKGNILERFSAQQFPDLHSELNLSSLELGDSALYFCASSAGRYSTDTQYFGPGTRLTVL.

This clone occurred a few times. A read error may produce the germline difference seen at one junction end. V gene TRBV7-9 combines with J gene TRBJ1-4; 10 bases are a match to TRBD1. The CDR3 consists of 16 residues. Per the germline V gene, CDR1 is SEHNR and CDR2 is FQNEAQ (reference sequence). The CDR3 here is CSSSSGQGGKYEKLFF. The CDR3 DNA reads TGTTCCAGCAGCTCCGGACAGGGGGGGAAATATGAAAAACTGTTTTTT.

CDR3 DNA sequence: TGTGCCAGTAGTAGAGGTTGGCTGCGACGCAGTGCCGGGGAGCTGTTTTTT. It translates to CASSRGWLRRSAGELFF. The J gene is TRBJ2-2, the V gene TRBV19; the D is unclear. Germline values: CDR1 LNHDA, CDR2 SQIVND (reference sequence). There are 17 residues in the CDR3. V was shortened by 4 bases and J by 6 bases, with 21 bases between the two germline ends.

The genes are TRBV4-1 and TRBJ1-3; tentative D call: TRBD1 (5 bases). Deletions cut 4 bases from V and 9 bases from J, with 10 bases between. Per the germline V gene, CDR1 is MGHRA and CDR2 is YSYEKL. The CDR3 sequence is 12 residues long. CDR3 sequence reads: CASSRMGGTIYF. The CDR3 DNA reads TGCGCCAGCAGCCGCATGGGGGGCACCATATATTTT.

V usage is TRBV6-5 and J usage is TRBJ2-1, with a possible D match to TRBD2 (6 bases). Trimming took 0 bases from V and 4 from J, leaving 13 bases between them. The V gene's germline CDR1 is MNHEY and CDR2 SVGAGI. CDR3 length equals 16 residues. As DNA, the CDR3 is TGTGCCAGCAGTTACTCTCCTGTCGGGGGTTACAATGAGCAGTTCTTC. It encodes CASSYSPVGGYNEQFF.

V and J are TRBV9 and TRBJ2-3, with a weak D call TRBD2 (5 bases). V lost 4 bases to trimming and J lost 3 bases, with 12 bases between them. The V gene's germline CDR1 is SGDLS and CDR2 YYNGEE. This CDR3 region has 14 residues. The CDR3 region has the DNA TGTGCCAGCAGCCAAGGGCCGGGGACAGATACGCAGTATTTT. Its protein is CASSQGPGTDTQYF.

This chain connects TRBV28 to TRBJ2-7, with D unresolved. The CDR3 contains 11 residues. Germline CDR1 reads MDHEN; CDR2 reads SYDVKM. Trimming shortened V by 6 bases and J by 5 bases, and 8 bases separated the two germline ends. The CDR3 nucleotides are TGTGCCAGCAGCTTTTTAAACGAGCAGTACTTC. Translating it yields CASSFLNEQYF.

The V call is TRBV7-2, the J call TRBJ1-5, with TRBD1 as a possible D gene (5 bases). CDR3 length equals 14 residues. Trimming removed 0 bases at V and 5 bases at J, with 8 bases between. Germline V gene data show CDR1 as SGHTA and CDR2 as FQGNSA. The CDR3 is CASSLAVGDQPQHF. In nucleotides, the CDR3 is TGTGCCAGCAGCTTAGCGGTAGGGGATCAGCCCCAGCATTTT.

The V gene is TRBV5-1, the J gene TRBJ2-7; TRBD2 matches at 7 bases. Germline V lookup: CDR1 SGHRS, CDR2 YFSETQ. The CDR3 is made up of 18 amino acids. V lost 4 bases, J lost 3 bases, and 19 bases stayed unmatched. The CDR3 region is CASSPSQGNTAGRYEQYF. Written as DNA, the CDR3 is TGCGCCAGCAGCCCGAGTCAGGGTAACACAGCGGGGCGCTACGAGCAGTACTTC.

This clone came up a few times. Other DNA variants within this sample encode the same CDR3. The rearrangement uses TRBV5-1 and TRBJ2-2; 9 bases line up with TRBD2. Germline CDR1 and CDR2: SGHRS and YFSETQ. With V trimmed by 2 bases and J by 0 bases, 5 bases remained unmatched. The length of the CDR3 is 17 residues. The CDR3 loop reads CASSLKLAGANTGELFF. As DNA, the CDR3 is TGCGCCAGCAGCTTAAAATTAGCGGGAGCGAACACCGGGGAGCTGTTTTTT.

The chain couples TRBV4-2 to TRBJ1-2; D possibly corresponds to TRBD1 (5 bases). The germline V gene encodes CDR1 LGHNA and CDR2 YNFKEQ. V gave up 1 base and J gave up 8 bases, with 11 bases separating them. The CDR3 is made up of 13 amino acids. The CDR3 is CASSQARGNGYTF. In DNA form, the CDR3 reads TGTGCCAGCAGCCAAGCCCGGGGGAACGGCTACACCTTC.

The chain recombines TRBV5-5 with TRBJ2-7; TRBD1 matches at 7 bases. Trimming cost V 4 bases and J 3 bases; bases outside gene matches: 13. Germline V gene data show CDR1 as SGHKS and CDR2 as YYEKEE (reference sequence). The CDR3 length is 16 residues. CDR3 in amino acids: CASSTRQGPESYEQYF. CDR3 nucleotide sequence: TGTGCCAGCAGCACCCGACAGGGACCAGAGAGCTACGAGCAGTACTTC.

The V gene is TRBV6-4, the J gene TRBJ2-2; D perhaps matches TRBD2 (5 bases). V lost 2 bases to trimming and J lost 3 bases, with 7 bases between them. Germline V gives CDR1 MRHNA, CDR2 SNTAGT. CDR3 size: 14 residues. The CDR3: CASSDRRDTGELFF. The CDR3 DNA follows: TGTGCCAGCAGTGACCGGCGGGACACCGGGGAGCTGTTTTTT.

The chain has TRBV6-5 and TRBJ2-7; 7 positions agree with TRBD1. The V segment lost 2 bases and the J segment 6 bases; nucleotides outside the gene matches: 7. The CDR3 has 14 amino acids. CDR1 and CDR2 (germline): MNHEY, SVGAGI. CDR3 DNA: TGTGCCAGCAGTTACAACAGGGGCGGTTCCGAGCAGTACTTC. Encoded protein: CASSYNRGGSEQYF.

The V call is TRBV5-1, the J call TRBJ2-6, with D unresolved. Trimming removed 4 bases at V and 4 bases at J, with 15 bases between. The CDR3 extends over 16 amino acids. Germline V gene sequence: CDR1 SGHRS, CDR2 YFSETQ. The CDR3 coding sequence is TGCGCCAGCAGCCCCCAGGTGGGTTCGGGGGCCAACGTCCTGACTTTC. Translating gives CASSPQVGSGANVLTF.

The gene calls are TRBV19 and TRBJ2-7; 7 bases align to TRBD2. Germline V gene sequence: CDR1 LNHDA, CDR2 SQIVND (reference sequence). J gave up 0 bases and V 7 bases, and 6 bases lay outside the gene matches. The CDR3 sequence is 14 residues long. The CDR3 DNA is TGTGCCAGTACCCCTCGGGGGGTCTCCTACGAGCAGTACTTC. Amino acid sequence: CASTPRGVSYEQYF.

The chain uses TRBV6-6 and TRBJ2-2; a possible D gene is TRBD1 (6 bases). Germline values: CDR1 MNHNY, CDR2 SVGAGI (reference sequence). V was pared by 1 base and J by 7 bases, with 10 bases between. CDR3 length equals 14 residues. As DNA, the CDR3 is TGTGCCAGCAGTTACTTCACAGGGAGCGGGGAGCTGTTTTTT. Translation gives CASSYFTGSGELFF.

The rearrangement links TRBV7-3 to TRBJ1-6; D is undetermined. In germline, CDR1 is SGHTA, CDR2 FQGTGA. V was clipped by 5 bases and J by 10 bases, with 12 bases between them. The CDR3 runs to 13 residues. CDR3 amino acids: CASSPEPGSPLHF. CDR3 in DNA: TGTGCCAGCAGCCCTGAGCCGGGGTCACCCCTCCACTTT.

The chain has TRBV7-9 and TRBJ2-2; D not certain. The CDR3 runs to 16 residues. Germline CDR1 and CDR2: SEHNR and FQNEAQ (reference sequence). V lost 1 base to trimming and J lost 0 bases, with 9 bases between them. This chain's CDR3 is CASSLDWAANTGELFF. DNA for the CDR3: TGTGCCAGCAGCTTAGATTGGGCAGCGAACACCGGGGAGCTGTTTTTT.

This chain joins TRBV28 and TRBJ2-7; 12 bases match TRBD1. The CDR3 is 14 residues long. The germline V gene has CDR1 MDHEN and CDR2 SYDVKM. V lost 6 bases to trimming and J lost 12 bases; unmatched junction nucleotides: 12. DNA of the CDR3: TGTGCCAGCAGCCACCTCCGGGACAGGGGGCGAGGGTACTTC. It is translated as CASSHLRDRGRGYF. Complete variable domain (other parts from reference TRBV28 and TRBJ2-7): DVKVTQSSRYLVKRTGEKVFLECVQDMDHENMFWYRQDPGLGLRLIYFSYDVKMKEKGDIPEGYSVSREKKERFSLILESASTNQTSMYLCASSHLRDRGRGYFGPGTRLTVT.

This clone was seen repeatedly, ten times or more. The J gene is TRBJ2-2, the V gene TRBV5-1; no clear D gene. The V gene lost 4 bases and the J gene lost 0 bases, with 4 bases spanning the gap. The CDR3 sequence is 13 residues long. Looked up from germline, CDR1 is SGHRS and CDR2 is YFSETQ. In nucleotides, the CDR3 is TGCGCCAGCAGCACATCGAACACCGGGGAGCTGTTTTTT. Its translation is CASSTSNTGELFF. Based on the CDR3 plus reference TRBV5-1 and TRBJ2-2, the full variable domain is KAGVTQTPRYLIKTRGQQVTLSCSPISGHRSVSWYQQTPGQGLQFLFEYFSETQRNKGNFPGRFSGRQFSNSRSEMNVSTLELGDSALYLCASSTSNTGELFFGEGSRLTVL.

The rearrangement uses TRBV2 and TRBJ1-1, with 8 bases identical to TRBD1. This CDR3 spans 17 amino acids. The germline CDR1 and CDR2 sequences are SNHLY and FYNNEI. J gave up 0 bases and V 6 bases, and 12 bases lay outside the gene matches. The CDR3 bases are TGTGCCAGCAGGTTCGACAGGGGCCCTAAAATGAACACTGAAGCTTTCTTT. Translated, it gives CASRFDRGPKMNTEAFF.

In this sample, this clone turned up a few times. The chain recombines TRBV29-1 with TRBJ2-1; the match to TRBD2 covers 7 bases. The ends lost 7 bases at V and 10 bases at J; junction bases unmatched: 7. Germline CDR1 SQVTM, CDR2 ANQGSEA. The CDR3 length is 11 residues. The CDR3, as DNA: TGCAGCGGTCGGACTAGTTTCGAGCAGTTCTTC. Its translation is CSGRTSFEQFF.

This chain joins TRBV18 and TRBJ2-5, with unresolved D. V gave up 4 bases and J gave up 1 base, with 10 bases separating them. The CDR3 runs to 14 residues. In germline, CDR1 is KGHSH, CDR2 LQKENI. The CDR3 DNA reads as TGTGCCAGCTCACAACTACACATCCAAGAGACCCAGTACTTC. Its translation: CASSQLHIQETQYF.